Listed here are 10 T cell receptor beta chains from one sample, sequenced in a study of T cells in Graves' hyperthyroidism and ophthalmopathy. TCR beta CDR3 regions were amplified from RNA transcripts. During a first-round RT-PCR of the TCR CDR3, the HTBI primer set was used. TCRdb independently ran MiXCR on the multiplex PCR reads; one entry per CDR3 protein. The sample lists more than 550,000 distinct CDR3 sequences, roughly a sixth seen once, with approximately 16% in the top ten. Material for sequencing was blood. The receptor source for this set is a woman aged 45-65 years with Graves' hyperthyroidism that later progressed to Graves' ophthalmopathy.

This clonotype was seen many times. The chain has TRBV20-1 and TRBJ2-7; D is perhaps TRBD2 (6 bases). The germline gives CDR1 DFQATT, CDR2 SNEGSKA (reference sequence). Trimming pared 2 bases from V and 2 bases from J, leaving 16 bases between. The CDR3 loop spans 15 amino acids. The CDR3 region has the DNA TGCAGTGCTAGAATCGCGGGGCCGGGTCCCTACGAGCAGTACTTC. Amino acid sequence: CSARIAGPGPYEQYF.

There are a few counts of this clonotype. The rearrangement joins TRBV14 to TRBJ2-4; weak D call: TRBD2 (5 bases). Trimming removed 3 bases at V and 0 bases at J, with 15 bases between. Per germline, CDR1 SGHDN and CDR2 FVKESK. The CDR3 length is 17 residues. CDR3 amino acids: CASSQAVMREAKNIQYF. DNA for the CDR3: TGTGCCAGCAGCCAGGCGGTCATGAGGGAAGCCAAAAACATTCAGTACTTC.

At least ten counts were recorded for this clonotype. V gene TRBV7-3 combines with J gene TRBJ2-3; TRBD2 aligns across 7 bases. The trim removed 5 bases at V and 6 bases at J, leaving 11 bases unmatched. This CDR3 region has 15 residues. CDR1 and CDR2 (germline): SGHTA, FQGTGA. The CDR3 sequence: CASSQGREARDTQYF. CDR3 DNA sequence: TGTGCCAGCAGCCAGGGACGGGAGGCAAGGGATACGCAGTATTTT.

This clonotype was recorded at least ten times. The chain recombines TRBV11-2 with TRBJ1-2; possible D gene TRBD1, 5 bases. Deletions cut 1 base from V and 8 bases from J, with 11 bases between. Germline V gene lookup returns CDR1 SGHAT and CDR2 FQNNGV. This CDR3 comprises 13 residues. The CDR3 sequence is CASSLAQGDGYTF. CDR3 coding DNA: TGTGCCAGCAGCTTAGCCCAGGGAGACGGCTACACCTTC.

This chain connects TRBV11-2 to TRBJ1-6; possibly TRBD1 for D (6 bases). The CDR3 contains 13 residues. Trimming took off 4 bases at V and 9 bases at J, with 10 bases between the two ends. Germline CDR1 is SGHAT and CDR2 is FQNNGV. CDR3 amino acids: CASSSGVRSPLHF. The DNA of the CDR3 is TGTGCCAGCAGCTCAGGGGTTCGTTCACCCCTCCACTTT.

This clonotype was recorded at least ten times. The CDR3 spells CASSELAGGKETQYF. The CDR3 DNA is TGTGCCAGCAGTGAACTAGCGGGGGGGAAAGAGACCCAGTACTTC. The rearrangement links TRBV28 to TRBJ2-5, with 13 bases fitting TRBD2. Trimming removed 5 bases from V and 3 bases from J; junction bases left unmatched: 3. This CDR3 spans 15 amino acids. Germline assignment: CDR1 MDHEN and CDR2 SYDVKM.

A remark on this clonotype: A single base separates this from a much larger clone, so it may be a read error. The chain employs TRBV3-1 and TRBJ1-5; 9 bases map to TRBD1. This CDR3 is 16 amino acids long. CDR1 LGHDT and CDR2 YNNKEL come from the germline V gene (reference sequence). V gave up 5 bases and J gave up 7 bases; unmatched junction bases: 12. The CDR3 region is CASSTHSGQGVQPQHF. The CDR3 coding sequence is TGTGCCAGCAGCACCCACTCGGGACAGGGAGTGCAGCCCCAGCATTTT.

The sample holds many counts of this clonotype. The chain combines TRBV6-1 with TRBJ1-2, with a weak D call TRBD1 (6 bases). This CDR3 spans 12 amino acids. Looked up from germline, CDR1 is MNHNS and CDR2 is SASEGT. V was pared by 6 bases and J by 2 bases, with 7 bases between. The DNA of the CDR3 is TGTGCCAGCAGACAGGGCAACTATGGCTACACCTTC. This gives the protein CASRQGNYGYTF.

There are a few counts of this clonotype. A junction end diverges from the germline sequence, so it may reflect a read error. The rearrangement joins TRBV11-2 to TRBJ2-3; 7 positions agree with TRBD2. The CDR3 runs 16 residues. Germline CDR1 and CDR2: SGHAT and FQNNGV. The CDR3 loop reads CASSSRSSGGTDTQYF. The CDR3 DNA sequence: TGTGCCAGCAGCTCTCGGTCTAGCGGAGGCACAGATACGCAGTATTTC.

V is TRBV5-8 and J is TRBJ1-6; 8 nucleotides line up with TRBD1. Germline CDR1 SGHTS, CDR2 YDEGEE. The CDR3 length is 15 residues. Losses at the gene ends were 5 bases for V and 11 bases for J; bases not matched to a gene: 12. As DNA, the CDR3 is TGTGCCAGCAGTTCGGACAGGGCCTACGGGGCACCCCTCCACTTT. This translates into CASSSDRAYGAPLHF.